The present T cell receptor beta chain was sequenced within a study of neurological immune-mediated disorders. Findings and limits, study-wide: HTLV-1-associated myelopathy showed the most TCR clonal expansion; multiple sclerosis the least, below healthy controls.

The starting material, 2 million PBMCs stored at -80 C, gave rise to the unsorted libraries. Synthesis of cDNA was accomplished via 5'RACE employing 10-nucleotide random UMIs. MiXCR, run by TCRdb on the 5' RACE reads, gives a single entry per CDR3 protein. The sample holds roughly 76,000 distinct CDR3 sequences, roughly an eighth seen once. At least ten counts were recorded for this clonotype. The target antigen is unknown. Germline CDR1 SGHRS, CDR2 YFSETQ. The CDR3 runs to 16 residues. With V trimmed by 3 bases and J by 2 bases, 9 bases remained unmatched. This TCR was sampled from a woman aged 45 to 65 in good health. The chain employs TRBV5-1 and TRBJ2-5; the match to TRBD1 covers 8 bases. Sequencing was done on a sample of PBMCs. The chain's CDR3 is CASSSRGQGVQETQYF. CDR3 in DNA: TGCGCCAGCAGCTCCCGCGGACAGGGAGTACAAGAGACCCAGTACTTC.